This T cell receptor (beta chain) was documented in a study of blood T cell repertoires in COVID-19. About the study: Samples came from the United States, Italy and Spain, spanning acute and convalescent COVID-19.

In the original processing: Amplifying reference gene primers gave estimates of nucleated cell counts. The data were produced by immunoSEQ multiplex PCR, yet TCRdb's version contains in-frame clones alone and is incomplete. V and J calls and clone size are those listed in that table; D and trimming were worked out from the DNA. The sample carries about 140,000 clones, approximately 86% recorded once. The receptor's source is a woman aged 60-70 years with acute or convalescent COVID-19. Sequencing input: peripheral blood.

CDR3: CASSIFGTGNSYNSPLHF. The CDR3 region has the DNA TGTGCCAGTAGTATATTCGGGACAGGAAACTCCTATAATTCACCCCTCCACTTT. The chain joins TRBV19 to TRBJ1-6, with TRBD1 matching over 8 bases. After removal of 2 bases from V and 0 bases from J, the junction contained 6 bases not matched to a gene. Germline V gene lookup returns CDR1 LNHDA and CDR2 SQIVND (reference sequence). The CDR3 has 18 residues.